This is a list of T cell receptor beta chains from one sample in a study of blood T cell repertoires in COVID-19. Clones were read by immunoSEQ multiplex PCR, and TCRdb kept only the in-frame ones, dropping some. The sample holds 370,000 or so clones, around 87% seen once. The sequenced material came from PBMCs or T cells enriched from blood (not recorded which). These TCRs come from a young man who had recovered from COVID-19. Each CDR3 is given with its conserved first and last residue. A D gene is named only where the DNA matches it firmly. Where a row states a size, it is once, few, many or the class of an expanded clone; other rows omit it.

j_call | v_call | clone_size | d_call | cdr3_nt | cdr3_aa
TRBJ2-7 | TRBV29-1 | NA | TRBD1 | TGCAGCGTCCCGGGTGGGACAGGGGCAGGGTACGAGCAGTACTTC | CSVPGGTGAGYEQYF
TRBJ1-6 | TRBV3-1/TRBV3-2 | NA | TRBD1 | TGTGCCAGCAACCAGGGACAGGGGGATTCACCCCTCCACTTT | CASNQGQGDSPLHF
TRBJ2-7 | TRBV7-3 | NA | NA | TGTGCCAGCAGCTTATTGGGAGGCTCCTACGAGCAGTACTTC | CASSLLGGSYEQYF
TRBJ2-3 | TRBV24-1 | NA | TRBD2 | TGTGCCACCAGTGACCCGGGGGGTTTTGGTGCCGGAGATACGCAGTATTTT | CATSDPGGFGAGDTQYF
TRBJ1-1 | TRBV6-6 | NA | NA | TGTGCCAGCAGTATAGTGAACACTGAAGCTTTCTTT | CASSIVNTEAFF
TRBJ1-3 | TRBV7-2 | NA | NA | TGTGCCAGCAGCTTAACAAGGACAGCCTCCGGAAACACCATATATTTT | CASSLTRTASGNTIYF
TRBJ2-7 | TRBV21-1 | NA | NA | TGTGCCAGCAGCAAATGCTCCGTACAGGGGGGTTTCTCCTACGAGCAGTACTTC | CASSKCSVQGGFSYEQYF
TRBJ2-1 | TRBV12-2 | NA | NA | TGTGCAAGTCGCCACGCGGGCCTAGCGGGGGGGCGAACCTACAATGAGCAGTTCTTC | CASRHAGLAGGRTYNEQFF
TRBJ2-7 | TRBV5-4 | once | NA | TGTGCCAGCAGCTTGTTATCGGCCGTGAGGAGCTCCTACGAGCAGTACTTC | CASSLLSAVRSSYEQYF
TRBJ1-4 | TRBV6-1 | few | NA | TGTGCCAGCAGCACCGGGACATTGGGAGAAAAACTGTTTTTT | CASSTGTLGEKLFF
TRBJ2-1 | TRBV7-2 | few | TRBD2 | TGTGCCAGCAGCTTAAGGTCTAGCGGGGGAAGGGCCTACTACAATGAGCAGTTCTTC | CASSLRSSGGRAYYNEQFF
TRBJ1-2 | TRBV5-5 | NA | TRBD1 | TGTGCCAGCAGCATCACAGGGGGCCTAGAGGGCTACACCTTC | CASSITGGLEGYTF
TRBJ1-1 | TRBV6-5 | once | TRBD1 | TGTGCCAGCAGTAAACAACAGGGGATGAACACTGAAGCTTTCTTT | CASSKQQGMNTEAFF
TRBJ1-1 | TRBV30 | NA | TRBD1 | TGTGCCTGGAGTCCCGGGACAGGGGGGAACACTGAAGCTTTCTTT | CAWSPGTGGNTEAFF
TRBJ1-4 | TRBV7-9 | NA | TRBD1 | TGTGCCAGCAGCTCCGGACAGGTTCATAATGAAAAACTGTTTTTT | CASSSGQVHNEKLFF
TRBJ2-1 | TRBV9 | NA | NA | TGTGCCAGCAGCCCTTACCTCCTGGAGGGGAATGAGCAGTTCTTC | CASSPYLLEGNEQFF
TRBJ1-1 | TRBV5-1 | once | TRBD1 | TGCGCCAGCAGCCTCCTCCGGGACAGGGGAGTTGCGAACACTGAAGCTTTCTTT | CASSLLRDRGVANTEAFF
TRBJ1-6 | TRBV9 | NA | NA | TGTGCCAGCGGGCAGGTTAATTCACCCCTCCACTTT | CASGQVNSPLHF
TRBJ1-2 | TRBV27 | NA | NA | TGTGCCAGCAGTTTATCAAGGGGTAGTGGCTACACCTTC | CASSLSRGSGYTF
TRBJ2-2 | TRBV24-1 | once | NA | TGTGCCACCAGTGATTCGACCGCAGGGGAAACCGGGGAGCTGTTTTTT | CATSDSTAGETGELFF
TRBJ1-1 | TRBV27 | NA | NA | TGTGCCAGCAGTTTTCATCAGACAGGAGGGAACACTGAAGCTTTCTTT | CASSFHQTGGNTEAFF
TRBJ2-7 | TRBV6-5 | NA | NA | TGTGCCAGCATAAAACAGGGCGGGAGCTCCTACGAGCAGTACTTC | CASIKQGGSSYEQYF
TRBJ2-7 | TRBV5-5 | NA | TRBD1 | TGTGCCAGCAGCTTGGGACAGGGACAGGGTACGAACGAGCAGTACTTC | CASSLGQGQGTNEQYF
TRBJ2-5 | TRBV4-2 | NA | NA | TGTGCCAGCAGCCAAGATAGGGGCCCCCAAGAGACCCAGTACTTC | CASSQDRGPQETQYF
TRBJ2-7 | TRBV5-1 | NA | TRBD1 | TGCGCCAGCAGCTTGGCCCCTGTAGGGACAGGGGAAGAGCAGTACTTC | CASSLAPVGTGEEQYF
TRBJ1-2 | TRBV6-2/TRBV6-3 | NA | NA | TGTGCCAGCAGTTACCGACAGAACTATGGCTACACCTTC | CASSYRQNYGYTF
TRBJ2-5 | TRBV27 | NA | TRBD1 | TGTGCCAGCAGTTCCCGGGACAGGGGGCTCGGAGAGACCCAGTACTTC | CASSSRDRGLGETQYF
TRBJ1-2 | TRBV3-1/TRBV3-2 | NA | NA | TGTGCCAGCAGCCCTACAGCTCAGGCCACCTATGGCTACACCTTC | CASSPTAQATYGYTF
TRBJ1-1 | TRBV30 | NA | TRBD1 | TGTGCCTGGACCCGCGACAGGGCGGAGGCTTTCTTT | CAWTRDRAEAFF
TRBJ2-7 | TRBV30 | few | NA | TGTGCCTGGAGTTATCCGGGACTTCCGAGCTCCTACGAGCAGTACTTC | CAWSYPGLPSSYEQYF
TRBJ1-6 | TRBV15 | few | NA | TGTGCCACCAGCACTGGGGGCGCTTCACCCCTCCACTTT | CATSTGGASPLHF
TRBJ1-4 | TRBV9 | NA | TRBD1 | TGTGCCAGCAGCCCATCAACAGGGGTTAATGAAAAACTGTTTTTT | CASSPSTGVNEKLFF
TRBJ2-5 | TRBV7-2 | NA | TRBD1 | TGTGCCAGCACCTTACAGGGGGGACGGGAGACCCAGTACTTC | CASTLQGGRETQYF
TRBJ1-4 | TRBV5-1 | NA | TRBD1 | TGCGCCAGCAGCTTGGCCGCAGGGGGCAGTGAAAAACTGTTTTTT | CASSLAAGGSEKLFF
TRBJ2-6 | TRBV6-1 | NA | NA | TGTGCCAGCAGTGAATTCGGTCAGGGGTTAAGGACTGGGGCCAACGTCCTGACTTTC | CASSEFGQGLRTGANVLTF
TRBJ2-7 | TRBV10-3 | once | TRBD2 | TGTGCCATCAGTGTAGCGGGGGATTTATCCGAGCAGTACTTC | CAISVAGDLSEQYF
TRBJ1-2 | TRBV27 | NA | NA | TGTGCCAGCAGTTTATCAGGGAGCTATGGCTACACCTTC | CASSLSGSYGYTF